This T cell receptor beta chain was identified in a study of blood T cell repertoires in COVID-19. Sequenced by immunoSEQ multiplex PCR; TCRdb stores in-frame clones only, minus some. This table has fewer than 45,000 clones, 85% to 95% appearing once. V was pared by 6 bases and J by 5 bases, with 16 bases of the junction left unmatched. The germline CDR1 and CDR2 sequences are SNHLY and FYNNEI. The CDR3 totals 19 residues. The sample was peripheral blood. This rearrangement joins TRBV2 to TRBJ2-2; 12 nucleotides match TRBD2. The sequence derives from a human donor in a cohort sampled during active COVID-19. As DNA, the CDR3 is TGTGCCAGCAGGGCCCACGGGGGAACCCTAGCGGGAGGGACCGGGGAGCTGTTTTTT. Its translation: CASRAHGGTLAGGTGELFF.